A single sample gave rise to the 28 T cell receptor beta chains below, sequenced in a study of blood T cell repertoires in COVID-19. Repertoires were generated with immunoSEQ multiplex PCR, while TCRdb's copy carries only in-frame clones and drops some. The sample includes over 200,000 clones, approximately 86% seen only once; the top ten take around 1.3%. The sequencing sample was made of peripheral blood. The receptors shown here come from a woman in her twenties or thirties with COVID-19, enrolled during active disease.

The chain is built from TRBV11-2 and TRBJ1-4, with 7 bases aligning to TRBD1. V lost 4 bases to trimming and J lost 7 bases; unmatched junction nucleotides: 9. The CDR3 extends over 15 amino acids. Germline V gene data show CDR1 as SGHAT and CDR2 as FQNNGV. The CDR3, as DNA: TGTGCCAGCAGCTCCAAGGGGGCTAGGGGTGAAAAACTGTTTTTT. Protein: CASSSKGARGEKLFF.

The rearrangement joins TRBV28 to TRBJ1-5; TRBD1 agrees at 7 bases. CDR3 size: 12 residues. Germline V gene lookup returns CDR1 MDHEN and CDR2 SYDVKM. Unmatched junction bases numbered 4, after V lost 11 bases and J lost 3 bases. In nucleotides, the CDR3 is TGTGCCGGGGGGACAGTCAATCAGCCCCAGCATTTT. This sequence encodes CAGGTVNQPQHF.

The chain employs TRBV10-3 and TRBJ2-1; D perhaps matches TRBD1 (5 bases). This CDR3 has 15 residues. V was shortened by 0 bases and J by 6 bases, with 12 bases between the two germline ends. Germline assignment: CDR1 ENHRY and CDR2 SYGVKD. CDR3 amino acids: CAISESMGPGNEQFF. CDR3 DNA: TGTGCCATCAGTGAGTCGATGGGGCCGGGCAATGAGCAGTTCTTC.

This chain links TRBV15 with TRBJ2-7; D is perhaps TRBD1 (6 bases). V lost 2 bases, J lost 0 bases, and 20 bases lay in between. Germline values: CDR1 LNHNV, CDR2 YYDKDF (reference sequence). This CDR3 has 18 amino acids. Here the CDR3 DNA reads TGTGCCACCAGCAGATCACCCCCCGGGCAGGGGAGCTCCTACGAGCAGTACTTC. Protein: CATSRSPPGQGSSYEQYF. The full variable domain, in which reference TRBV15 and TRBJ2-7 provide the parts outside the CDR3, is DAMVIQNPRYQVTQFGKPVTLSCSQTLNHNVMYWYQQKSSQAPKLLFHYYDKDFNNEADTPDNFQSRRPNTSFCFLDIRSPGLGDTAMYLCATSRSPPGQGSSYEQYFGPGTRLTVT.

The rearrangement uses TRBV5-1 and TRBJ2-1, with 9 bases matching TRBD2. Per the germline V gene, CDR1 is SGHRS and CDR2 is YFSETQ. The CDR3 loop spans 15 amino acids. V was pared by 4 bases and J by 5 bases, with 7 bases of the junction left unmatched. CDR3 in amino acids: CASSPGLAGNNEQFF. The CDR3 DNA is TGCGCCAGCAGCCCTGGCCTAGCGGGGAACAATGAGCAGTTCTTC.

The chain carries TRBV27 and TRBJ2-5; 12 positions agree with TRBD2. With V trimmed by 5 bases and J by 14 bases, 12 bases remained unmatched. In germline, CDR1 is MNHEY, CDR2 SMNVEV (reference sequence). The CDR3 contains 14 residues. This CDR3 is CASSPPGLAGRTYF. The CDR3 region has the DNA TGTGCCAGCAGTCCTCCCGGACTAGCGGGGAGAACCTACTTC.

The rearrangement joins TRBV7-8 to TRBJ2-5, with 13 nucleotides matching TRBD2. Germline assignment: CDR1 SGHVS and CDR2 FQNEAQ. Trimming took 6 bases from V and 4 from J; bases not matched to a gene: 5. CDR3 length: 15 residues. DNA of the CDR3: TGTGCCAGCAGTCCGGGACTAGCGGGGCCAGAGACCCAGTACTTC. This sequence encodes CASSPGLAGPETQYF.

The chain has TRBV6-2 or TRBV6-3 and TRBJ1-6, with 7 bases fitting TRBD1. CDR3 length equals 17 residues. Germline CDR1 and CDR2: MNHEY and SVGEGT. Trimming removed 0 bases from V and 6 bases from J; junction bases left unmatched: 8. Here the CDR3 DNA reads TGTGCCAGCAGTTACTCGCCCGGACAGGAACTTAATTCACCCCTCCACTTT. Residues: CASSYSPGQELNSPLHF.

This chain links TRBV6-5 with TRBJ1-6, with TRBD1 as a possible D gene (5 bases). CDR3 size: 14 residues. Per the germline V gene, CDR1 is MNHEY and CDR2 is SVGAGI. Trimming took off 4 bases at V and 10 bases at J, with 14 bases between the two ends. CDR3 DNA: TGTGCCAGCAGTTCCCCACAGGAACGCTCACCCCTCCACTTT. Its translation is CASSSPQERSPLHF.

The chain carries TRBV29-1 and TRBJ2-1; D possibly corresponds to TRBD1 (7 bases). CDR1 is SQVTM and CDR2 is ANQGSEA in the germline V gene. V gave up 4 bases and J gave up 0 bases, with 13 bases separating them. The CDR3 has 15 residues. The CDR3 DNA sequence: TGCAGCGTTGTTGGGCGGGACAGCTCCTACAATGAGCAGTTCTTC. Protein: CSVVGRDSSYNEQFF.

J is TRBJ2-1 and V is TRBV3-1 (or the pseudogene TRBV3-2); D possibly corresponds to TRBD2 (8 bases). V shed 5 bases and J shed 5 bases, with 16 bases lying between them. Germline CDR1 is LGHDT and CDR2 is YNNKEL (reference sequence). This CDR3 spans 15 amino acids. CDR3 bases: TGTGCCAGCAGCACTCATAGCGGGACAGACAATGAGCAGTTCTTC. Translated: CASSTHSGTDNEQFF.

V gene TRBV28 combines with J gene TRBJ1-2, with D possibly being TRBD1 (5 bases). Per the germline V gene, CDR1 is MDHEN and CDR2 is SYDVKM. This CDR3 has 13 amino acids. The ends were cut back, 6 bases at V and 3 bases at J, with 11 bases in the middle. The DNA for the CDR3 is TGTGCCAGCAGGCCGCAGGGTGACTATGGCTACACCTTC. As protein: CASRPQGDYGYTF.

V and J are TRBV7-2 and TRBJ1-6; no firm D call. The CDR3 sequence is 16 residues long. V shed 1 base and J shed 6 bases, with 13 bases lying between them. In germline, CDR1 is SGHTA, CDR2 FQGNSA. CDR3 sequence reads: CASSLVSRGSNSPLHF. The CDR3 DNA reads as TGTGCCAGCAGCTTAGTTAGCCGCGGGTCTAATTCACCCCTCCACTTT.

J is TRBJ2-1 and V is TRBV2; tentatively, D is TRBD2 (5 bases). V shed 2 bases and J shed 5 bases, with 7 bases lying between them. CDR1 is SNHLY, CDR2 FYNNEI, per germline. The CDR3 is 13 amino acids. The CDR3 loop is CASSERGDNEQFF. The CDR3 DNA reads TGTGCCAGCAGTGAACGGGGAGACAATGAGCAGTTCTTC.

The chain has TRBV28 and TRBJ2-5, with TRBD1 matching over 10 bases. This CDR3 is built from 15 residues. Germline trimming cut 4 bases from V and 5 bases from J; bases unmatched to any gene: 7. From germline, CDR1 is MDHEN and CDR2 SYDVKM. This CDR3 reads CASSYTTGGRETQYF. The CDR3 nucleotides are TGTGCCAGCAGTTATACGACAGGGGGCAGGGAGACCCAGTACTTC.

The rearrangement joins TRBV6-6 to TRBJ2-4; 10 nucleotides align to TRBD1. The CDR3 totals 16 residues. Germline loops: CDR1 MNHNY, CDR2 SVGAGI (reference sequence). V lost 5 bases, J lost 8 bases, and 12 bases stayed unmatched. The CDR3 nucleotides are TGTGCCAGCAGTCCCCTAGGACAGGGGGGGTCCTACATTCAGTACTTC. It specifies CASSPLGQGGSYIQYF.

The rearrangement joins TRBV30 to TRBJ2-7, with 11 positions matching TRBD2. The CDR3 covers 14 residues. Germline loops: CDR1 GTSNPN, CDR2 SVGIG (reference sequence). With V trimmed by 7 bases and J by 4 bases, 9 bases remained unmatched. The DNA for the CDR3 is TGTGCCTTCCAGACTAGCGGGATTTCTTACGAGCAGTACTTC. Its protein is CAFQTSGISYEQYF.

V is TRBV5-5 and J is TRBJ2-1; TRBD2 matches at 10 bases. V lost 2 bases and J lost 10; bases outside the gene matches: 9. CDR1 is SGHKS and CDR2 is YYEKEE in the germline V gene (reference sequence). This CDR3 contains 15 residues. The CDR3, as DNA: TGTGCCAGCAGCTTTAAGCGGGAGGGCCGATGGGAGCAGTTCTTC. This codes for CASSFKREGRWEQFF.

V is TRBV2 and J is TRBJ2-1; 8 bases are shared with TRBD1. In germline, CDR1 is SNHLY, CDR2 FYNNEI. CDR3 length: 15 residues. J lost 3 bases, V lost 8 bases, and 9 bases had no gene match. This chain's CDR3 is CASLGTGGDYNEQFF. The CDR3 DNA is TGTGCCAGCCTCGGGACAGGTGGGGACTACAATGAGCAGTTCTTC.

This clone occurred a few times. This sequence joins TRBV10-3 and TRBJ2-1; D call uncertain. Germline CDR1 reads ENHRY; CDR2 reads SYGVKD. Trimming stripped 0 bases from V and 4 bases from J, with 10 bases between. The CDR3 runs to 15 residues. The CDR3 spells CAISESSTLYNEQFF. CDR3 bases: TGTGCCATCAGTGAGTCTAGTACCTTATACAATGAGCAGTTCTTC.

The chain joins TRBV5-1 to TRBJ2-1; D not resolved. The germline V gene encodes CDR1 SGHRS and CDR2 YFSETQ. V lost 0 bases, J lost 4 bases, and 8 bases lay in between. This CDR3 has 14 residues. CDR3 in DNA: TGCGCCAGCAGCTTGGATAGAGCTTACAATGAGCAGTTCTTC. This codes for CASSLDRAYNEQFF.

Only a few counts were recorded for this clone. The chain is built from TRBV27 and TRBJ2-7, with D tentatively TRBD2 (6 bases). With 2 bases removed from V and 2 bases from J, the gap between germline ends came to 13 bases. Germline V gives CDR1 MNHEY, CDR2 SMNVEV (reference sequence). CDR3 length: 15 residues. CDR3 bases: TGTGCCAGCAGTTTACAGCGGGTGTTACCCTACGAGCAGTACTTC. This codes for CASSLQRVLPYEQYF.

V is TRBV11-2 and J is TRBJ2-1; 8 bases are a match to TRBD2. CDR3 length: 19 amino acids. Germline loops: CDR1 SGHAT, CDR2 FQNNGV. V dropped 2 bases and J dropped 0; count of bases not matched to a gene: 12. CDR3 in DNA: TGTGCCAGCAGCTTATCCGCGGCTAGCGGGCCTTCCTCCTACAATGAGCAGTTCTTC. It specifies CASSLSAASGPSSYNEQFF.

This chain uses TRBV7-9 with TRBJ1-2, with D possibly TRBD1 on 6 matching bases. Per the germline V gene, CDR1 is SEHNR and CDR2 is FQNEAQ (reference sequence). V shed 6 bases and J shed 7 bases, with 21 bases lying between them. CDR3 length: 15 residues. This CDR3 is CASSNRQVLEVGYTF. The CDR3 DNA is TGTGCCAGCAGTAATAGACAGGTGCTGGAGGTTGGCTACACCTTC.

The V call is TRBV4-2, the J call TRBJ2-1; TRBD2 agrees at 10 bases. The ends lost 0 bases at V and 6 bases at J; junction bases unmatched: 2. This CDR3 has 15 amino acids. From germline, CDR1 is LGHNA and CDR2 YNFKEQ. CDR3 sequence: CASSQDEREGNEQFF. The CDR3 DNA reads TGTGCCAGCAGCCAAGACGAGCGGGAGGGCAATGAGCAGTTCTTC.

This chain connects TRBV6-6 to TRBJ2-1, with TRBD1 matching over 10 bases. Germline CDR1 and CDR2: MNHNY and SVGAGI (reference sequence). V was clipped by 7 bases and J by 2 bases; unmatched bases: 5. The CDR3 totals 15 residues. CDR3 amino acids: CASNPTGGAYNEQFF. In DNA, the CDR3 is TGTGCCAGCAATCCGACAGGGGGCGCCTACAATGAGCAGTTCTTC.

This chain links TRBV20-1 with TRBJ1-5; D unclear. The germline CDR1 and CDR2 sequences are DFQATT and SNEGSKA (reference sequence). Trimming cost V 3 bases and J 1 base, with 10 bases left between them. CDR3 length: 14 residues. DNA for the CDR3: TGCAGTGCTAGTCCGGGTTGGAGCAATCAGCCCCAGCATTTT. It encodes CSASPGWSNQPQHF.

The rearrangement uses TRBV30 and TRBJ1-2; TRBD1 matches at 8 bases. The CDR3 consists of 14 residues. With 1 base clipped from V and 8 bases from J, the junction kept 9 bases outside the gene matches. CDR1 and CDR2 (germline): GTSNPN, SVGIG (reference sequence). Here the CDR3 DNA reads TGTGCCTGGAGTGGAGGACAGGGCGGGAAGGGCTACACCTTC. Its translation: CAWSGGQGGKGYTF.